This passage covers 22 T cell receptor beta chains from one sample sequenced in a study of blood T cells in healthy people across ages (dated by TCRdb to about 2015). The library was made by 5' RACE. The sequencer listed for this sample is Illumina HiSeq 2500. A second PCR of 7 to 11 cycles was run with a J-beta primer mix and a sample-barcoded 5' primer. TCRdb cleaned the public reads at Q25 with fastp, built clones with MiXCR and kept in-frame beta chains. Rows with a matching CDR3 protein are joined into one entry that keeps the most common DNA and genes. For this sample there are about 1.7 million distinct CDR3 sequences; approximately 28% appear just once. The ten largest clonotypes hold less than 9.5% of the sample. Input material: blood. The receptors were sampled from a woman under 40 in good health.

This clonotype was seen a handful of times. The V gene is TRBV11-2, the J gene TRBJ2-7; TRBD2 matches 12 bases. The V gene end was trimmed by 6 bases and the J gene end by 6 bases; junction bases not matched to a gene: 15. The CDR3 runs to 17 residues. Germline V gene lookup returns CDR1 SGHAT and CDR2 FQNNGV. The CDR3 sequence is CASRLAGGLPSRVEQYF. The CDR3 DNA sequence: TGTGCCAGCAGACTAGCGGGAGGTTTGCCCTCTCGGGTCGAGCAGTACTTC.

This clonotype came up many times. The rearrangement joins TRBV29-1 to TRBJ2-7; tentative D call: TRBD2 (5 bases). The CDR3 is 13 amino acids. CDR1 is SQVTM and CDR2 is ANQGSEA in the germline V gene. Trimming removed 7 bases at V and 0 bases at J, with 13 bases between. CDR3 bases: TGCAGCGGTGAGATGGCGGGCTCCTACGAGCAGTACTTC. It codes for CSGEMAGSYEQYF.

The chain uses TRBV28 and TRBJ1-2; 11 nucleotides align to TRBD1. CDR3 length: 16 amino acids. Unmatched junction bases numbered 10, after V lost 5 bases and J lost 5 bases. Germline V gene data show CDR1 as MDHEN and CDR2 as SYDVKM. This CDR3 reads CASSGSWTGGLYGYTF. CDR3 DNA sequence: TGTGCCAGCAGTGGGAGTTGGACAGGGGGCCTGTATGGCTACACCTTC.

This clonotype was seen a few times. The chain is built from TRBV20-1 and TRBJ2-5, with 11 positions matching TRBD2. This CDR3 has 14 amino acids. CDR1 DFQATT and CDR2 SNEGSKA come from the germline V gene (reference sequence). V shed 1 base, J shed 5 bases, and the junction held 3 bases outside the gene matches. This CDR3 is CSARASGGSETQYF. CDR3 in DNA: TGCAGTGCTAGAGCTAGCGGGGGGAGCGAGACCCAGTACTTC.

The V and J genes are TRBV7-2 and TRBJ1-6; a possible D gene is TRBD1 (6 bases). Germline CDR1 and CDR2: SGHTA and FQGNSA. V was clipped by 6 bases and J by 14 bases, with 20 bases between them. This CDR3 is built from 14 residues. CDR3 loop: CASSPTGPAQALHF. The DNA for the CDR3 is TGTGCCAGCAGTCCGACAGGCCCAGCGCAGGCCCTCCACTTT.

This clonotype has only a few counts. The chain links TRBV11-2 to TRBJ2-1; D assignment may be TRBD1 or TRBD2 (5 bases each). V lost 8 bases and J 8 bases, leaving 16 bases between the germline ends. The CDR3 runs 13 residues. Germline V gene lookup returns CDR1 SGHAT and CDR2 FQNNGV. CDR3 coding DNA: TGTGCCAGCGGGCCGGGACCCCGCGATGAGCAGTTCTTC. It is translated as CASGPGPRDEQFF.

The chain joins TRBV12-3 or TRBV12-4 to TRBJ2-3; 7 nucleotides match TRBD1. V trimming: 9 bases; J trimming: 4 bases; junction bases outside the gene matches: 13. CDR3 size: 15 residues. The CDR3 spells CASIFETGIADTQYF. The CDR3 DNA is TGTGCCAGTATCTTCGAGACAGGGATCGCAGATACGCAGTATTTT.

The CDR3 DNA sequence: TGTGCCAGCAGCCCATTCGGGACTAGCGAGGGGCGCTACAATGAGCAGTTCTTC. Its translation: CASSPFGTSEGRYNEQFF. The chain joins TRBV3-1 to TRBJ2-1; the match to TRBD2 covers 10 bases. This CDR3 region has 18 residues. V was pared by 4 bases and J by 3 bases, with 12 bases of the junction left unmatched. Germline CDR1 LGHDT, CDR2 YNNKEL (reference sequence).

This chain joins TRBV7-2 and TRBJ2-4; 14 bases line up with TRBD2. Germline lookup yields CDR1 SGHTA and CDR2 FQGNSA. V was clipped by 5 bases and J by 4 bases; unmatched bases: 7. This CDR3 has 17 amino acids. In DNA form, the CDR3 reads TGTGCCAGCAGCCCGGGACTAGCGGGAGTATGGAAAAACATTCAGTACTTC. Translation: CASSPGLAGVWKNIQYF.

The chain links TRBV5-1 to TRBJ2-7, with D possibly called TRBD1 or TRBD2 (6 bases each). TRBJ2-5 explains the end of the DNA better; the J call may be wrong. CDR1 SGHRS and CDR2 YFSETQ come from the germline V gene. The CDR3 sequence is 14 residues long. CDR3 protein: CASSSGATAGTQYF. CDR3 DNA sequence: TGCGCCAGCAGCTCGGGGGCCACAGCAGGGACCCAGTACTTC.

This clonotype came up a few times. V is TRBV3-1 and J is TRBJ2-3, with D possibly TRBD2 on 5 matching bases. The V and J ends lost 4 bases and 0 bases respectively, with 11 bases between them. The CDR3 covers 15 residues. Germline-derived CDR1 and CDR2 are LGHDT and YNNKEL (reference sequence). The CDR3 bases are TGTGCCAGCAGCCCGGTGCGGGTTAGCACAGATACGCAGTATTTT. It codes for CASSPVRVSTDTQYF.

On this clonotype itself: Sequence at one end of the junction differs from germline and may be a read error. The rearrangement uses TRBV27 and TRBJ2-1; 9 bases align to TRBD1. Germline CDR1 is MNHEY and CDR2 is SMNVEV (reference sequence). The CDR3 is 18 amino acids. In DNA form, the CDR3 reads TGTGCCAGCAGTTTCATCCCCCGGGACAGGGTCCCCTACGATGAGCAGTTCTTC. Amino acid sequence: CASSFIPRDRVPYDEQFF.

The V gene is TRBV2, the J gene TRBJ2-1; 7 nucleotides line up with TRBD1. The CDR3 totals 13 residues. Trimming cost V 5 bases and J 10 bases; bases outside gene matches: 8. Germline V gene data show CDR1 as SNHLY and CDR2 as FYNNEI. The CDR3 sequence: CASSSRLGQEQFF. The CDR3 DNA follows: TGTGCCAGCAGTTCTAGACTGGGACAGGAGCAGTTCTTC. The full variable domain, completed using reference TRBV2 and TRBJ2-1, is EPEVTQTPSHQVTQMGQEVILRCVPISNHLYFYWYRQILGQKVEFLVSFYNNEISEKSEIFDDQFSVERPDGSNFTLKIRSTKLEDSAMYFCASSSRLGQEQFFGPGTRLTVL.

This clonotype was seen many times. The rearrangement joins TRBV29-1 to TRBJ2-7, with D uncertain. CDR1 SQVTM and CDR2 ANQGSEA come from the germline V gene. The CDR3 covers 11 residues. V lost 5 bases and J lost 2, with 7 bases in between. CDR3 in amino acids: CSVSTAYEQYF. The CDR3 bases are TGCAGCGTTTCCACAGCCTACGAGCAGTACTTC.

This clonotype was seen repeatedly, ten times or more. The gene calls are TRBV6-2 or TRBV6-3 and TRBJ1-2, with unresolved D. The V gene lost 6 bases and the J gene lost 1 base, with 9 bases spanning the gap. CDR3 length: 13 amino acids. Per germline, CDR1 MNHEY and CDR2 SVGEGT. The CDR3 is CASSLENNYGYTF. CDR3 nucleotide sequence: TGTGCCAGCAGCCTGGAAAATAACTATGGCTACACCTTC.

This clonotype has more than one count but fewer than ten. The chain joins TRBV5-6 to TRBJ2-1; D ambiguous. Between the trimmed V and J ends, which lost 3 bases and 8 bases, there was a span of 9 bases. CDR3 length: 12 amino acids. Per the germline V gene, CDR1 is SGHDT and CDR2 is YYEEEE. Written as DNA, the CDR3 is TGTGCCAGCAGCTGGATCCGCCATGAGCAGTTCTTC. It translates to CASSWIRHEQFF.

This chain links TRBV7-2 with TRBJ1-5, with TRBD1 matching over 9 bases. Germline CDR1 SGHTA, CDR2 FQGNSA. This CDR3 region has 17 residues. V shed 2 bases, J shed 2 bases, and the junction held 7 bases outside the gene matches. The CDR3 region is CASSLPGQGFGNQPQHF. The DNA for the CDR3 is TGTGCCAGCAGCTTACCGGGACAGGGATTTGGCAATCAGCCCCAGCATTTT.

This rearrangement joins TRBV6-6 to TRBJ1-3; D remains ambiguous. Trimming took off 4 bases at V and 7 bases at J, with 11 bases between the two ends. The germline CDR1 and CDR2 sequences are MNHNY and SVGAGI (reference sequence). CDR3 length: 13 residues. The CDR3 is CASSSRTGNTIYF. The CDR3 DNA reads TGTGCCAGCAGTTCCCGGACGGGGAACACCATATATTTT.

This clonotype was recorded a few times. The rearrangement links TRBV4-3 to TRBJ1-1, with 9 bases that match TRBD1. The junction had 7 bases not matched to a gene; V was cut back by 3 bases and J by 5 bases. This CDR3 is built from 15 residues. Germline CDR1 reads LGHNA; CDR2 reads YSLEER. CDR3 sequence reads: CASSHTGTGMTEAFF. In DNA, the CDR3 is TGCGCCAGCAGCCACACCGGGACAGGGATGACTGAAGCTTTCTTT.

The chain has TRBV5-1 and TRBJ2-3; D is uncertain. CDR3 length equals 15 residues. V lost 2 bases and J lost 1, with 11 bases in between. Germline V lookup: CDR1 SGHRS, CDR2 YFSETQ. As DNA, the CDR3 is TGCGCCAGCAGCTTACTGACACGTCGCACAGATACGCAGTATTTT. Its translation is CASSLLTRRTDTQYF. Variable domain in full (rest from reference TRBV5-1 and TRBJ2-3): KAGVTQTPRYLIKTRGQQVTLSCSPISGHRSVSWYQQTPGQGLQFLFEYFSETQRNKGNFPGRFSGRQFSNSRSEMNVSTLELGDSALYLCASSLLTRRTDTQYFGPGTRLTVL.

This sequence joins TRBV12-3 or TRBV12-4 and TRBJ2-3; 9 positions match TRBD2. The CDR3 is made up of 15 amino acids. The V and J ends lost 6 bases and 4 bases, in that order; junction bases with no gene match: 8. The CDR3 here is CASSKSSGAADTQYF. The CDR3 DNA is TGTGCCAGCAGCAAGTCTAGCGGGGCCGCAGATACGCAGTATTTT.

The genes are TRBV6-5 and TRBJ2-1; weak D call: TRBD1 (5 bases). V was trimmed by 6 bases and J by 8 bases, leaving 14 bases between them. Per germline, CDR1 MNHEY and CDR2 SVGAGI. CDR3 length: 13 amino acids. The CDR3 bases are TGTGCCAGCAGCCAGGGCCCACTGGATGAGCAGTTCTTC. Protein: CASSQGPLDEQFF.